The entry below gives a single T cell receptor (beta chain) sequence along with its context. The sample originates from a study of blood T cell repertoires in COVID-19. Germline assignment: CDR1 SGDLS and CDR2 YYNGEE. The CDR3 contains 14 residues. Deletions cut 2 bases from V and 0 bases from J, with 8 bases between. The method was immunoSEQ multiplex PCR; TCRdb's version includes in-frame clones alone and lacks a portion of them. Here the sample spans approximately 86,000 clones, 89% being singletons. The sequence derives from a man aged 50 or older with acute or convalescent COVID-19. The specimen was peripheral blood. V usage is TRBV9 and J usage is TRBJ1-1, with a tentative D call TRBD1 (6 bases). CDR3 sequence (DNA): TGTGCCAGCAGCGTGACAGGAATGAACACTGAAGCTTTCTTT. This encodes CASSVTGMNTEAFF.